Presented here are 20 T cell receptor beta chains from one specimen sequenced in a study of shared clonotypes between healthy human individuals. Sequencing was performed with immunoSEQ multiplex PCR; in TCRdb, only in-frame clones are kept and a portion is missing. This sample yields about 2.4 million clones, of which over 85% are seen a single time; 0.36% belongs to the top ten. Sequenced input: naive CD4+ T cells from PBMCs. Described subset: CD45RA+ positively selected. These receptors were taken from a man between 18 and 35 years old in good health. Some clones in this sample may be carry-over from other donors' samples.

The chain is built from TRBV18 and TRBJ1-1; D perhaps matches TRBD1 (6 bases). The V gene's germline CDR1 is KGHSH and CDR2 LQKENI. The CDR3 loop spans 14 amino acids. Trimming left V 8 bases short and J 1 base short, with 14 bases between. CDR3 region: CASEATRGNTEAFF. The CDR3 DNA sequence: TGTGCCAGCGAAGCCACCAGGGGGAACACTGAAGCTTTCTTT.

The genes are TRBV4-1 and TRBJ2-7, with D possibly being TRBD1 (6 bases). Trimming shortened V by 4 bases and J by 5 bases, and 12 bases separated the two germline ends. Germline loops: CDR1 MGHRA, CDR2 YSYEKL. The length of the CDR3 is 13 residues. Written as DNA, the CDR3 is TGCGCCAGCAGCCGCAACAGGGTCGACGAGCAGTACTTC. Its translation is CASSRNRVDEQYF.

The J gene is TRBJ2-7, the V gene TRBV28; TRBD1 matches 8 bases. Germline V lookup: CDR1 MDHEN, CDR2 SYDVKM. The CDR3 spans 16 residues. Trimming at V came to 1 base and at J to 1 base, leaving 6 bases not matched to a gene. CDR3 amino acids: CASSLLDRAMSYEQYF. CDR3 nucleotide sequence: TGTGCCAGCAGTTTATTGGACAGGGCCATGTCCTACGAGCAGTACTTC.

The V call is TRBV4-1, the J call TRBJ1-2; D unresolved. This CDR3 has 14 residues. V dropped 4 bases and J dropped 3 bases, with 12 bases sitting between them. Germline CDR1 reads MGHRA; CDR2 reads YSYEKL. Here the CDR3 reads CASSPAGKDYGYTF. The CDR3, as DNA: TGCGCCAGCAGCCCCGCGGGGAAGGACTATGGCTACACCTTC.

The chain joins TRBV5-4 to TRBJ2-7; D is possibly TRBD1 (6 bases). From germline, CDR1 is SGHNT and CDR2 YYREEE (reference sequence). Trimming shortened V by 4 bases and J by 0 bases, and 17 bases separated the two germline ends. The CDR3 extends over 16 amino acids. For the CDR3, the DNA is TGTGCCAGCAGCCCCTACCCAGGGGCCCGCTCCTACGAGCAGTACTTC. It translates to CASSPYPGARSYEQYF.

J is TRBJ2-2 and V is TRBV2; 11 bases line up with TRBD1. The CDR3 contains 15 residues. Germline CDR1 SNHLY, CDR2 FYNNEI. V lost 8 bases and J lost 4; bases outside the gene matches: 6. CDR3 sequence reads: CASGVGQGGTGELFF. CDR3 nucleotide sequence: TGTGCCAGCGGAGTGGGACAGGGGGGCACCGGGGAGCTGTTTTTT.

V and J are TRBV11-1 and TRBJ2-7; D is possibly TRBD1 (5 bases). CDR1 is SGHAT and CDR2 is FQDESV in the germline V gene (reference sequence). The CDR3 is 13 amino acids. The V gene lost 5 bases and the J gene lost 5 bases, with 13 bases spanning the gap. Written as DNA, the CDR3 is TGTGCCAGCAGCCCCCCTGGGGCCCACGAGCAGTACTTC. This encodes CASSPPGAHEQYF. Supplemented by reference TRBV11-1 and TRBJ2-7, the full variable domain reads EAEVAQSPRYKITEKSQAVAFWCDPISGHATLYWYRQILGQGPELLVQFQDESVVDDSQLPKDRFSAERLKGVDSTLKIQPAELGDSAMYLCASSPPGAHEQYFGPGTRLTVT.

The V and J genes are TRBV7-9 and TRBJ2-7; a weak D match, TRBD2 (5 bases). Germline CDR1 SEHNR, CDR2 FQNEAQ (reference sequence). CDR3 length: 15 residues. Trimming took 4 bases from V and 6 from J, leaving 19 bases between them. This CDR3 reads CASSSVPGTRAEQYF. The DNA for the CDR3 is TGTGCCAGCAGCTCCGTCCCGGGAACTAGGGCCGAGCAGTACTTC.

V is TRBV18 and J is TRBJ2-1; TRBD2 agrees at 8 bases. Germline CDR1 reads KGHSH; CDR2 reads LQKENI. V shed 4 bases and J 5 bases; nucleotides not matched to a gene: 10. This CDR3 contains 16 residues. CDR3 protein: CASSLVQLAADNEQFF. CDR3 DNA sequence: TGTGCCAGCTCACTCGTACAACTAGCGGCCGACAATGAGCAGTTCTTC.

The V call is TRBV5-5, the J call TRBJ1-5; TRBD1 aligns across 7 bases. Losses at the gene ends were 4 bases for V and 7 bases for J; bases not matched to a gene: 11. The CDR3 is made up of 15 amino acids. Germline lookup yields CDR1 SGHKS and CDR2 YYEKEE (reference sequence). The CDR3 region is CASSATGPPGQPQHF. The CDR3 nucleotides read TGTGCCAGCAGCGCGACAGGGCCTCCCGGGCAGCCCCAGCATTTT. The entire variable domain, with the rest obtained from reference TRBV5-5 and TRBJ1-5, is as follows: DAGVTQSPTHLIKTRGQQVTLRCSPISGHKSVSWYQQVLGQGPQFIFQYYEKEERGRGNFPDRFSARQFPNYSSELNVNALLLGDSALYLCASSATGPPGQPQHFGDGTRLSIL.

The CDR3 is CASRTVGGPEGDEQFF. For the CDR3, the DNA is TGTGCCAGCAGAACCGTGGGAGGGCCTGAAGGGGATGAGCAGTTCTTC. The rearrangement joins TRBV28 to TRBJ2-1; 7 bases match TRBD2. The CDR3 has 16 amino acids. J gave up 8 bases and V 6 bases, and 16 bases lay outside the gene matches. Germline V gene data show CDR1 as MDHEN and CDR2 as SYDVKM.

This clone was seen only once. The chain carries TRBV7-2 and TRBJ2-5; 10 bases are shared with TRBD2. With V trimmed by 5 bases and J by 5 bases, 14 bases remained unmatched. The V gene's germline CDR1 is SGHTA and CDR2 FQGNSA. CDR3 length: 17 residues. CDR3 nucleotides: TGTGCCAGCAGCCCTTTCGGGGCTAGCGGGAGAAAGGAGACCCAGTACTTC. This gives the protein CASSPFGASGRKETQYF.

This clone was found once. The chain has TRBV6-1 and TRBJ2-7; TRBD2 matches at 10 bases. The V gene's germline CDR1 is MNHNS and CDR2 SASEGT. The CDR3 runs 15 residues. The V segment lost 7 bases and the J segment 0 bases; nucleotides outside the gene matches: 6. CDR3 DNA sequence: TGTGCCAGCAAAAGACTAGCGGGCTTCTCCTACGAGCAGTACTTC. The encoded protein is CASKRLAGFSYEQYF.

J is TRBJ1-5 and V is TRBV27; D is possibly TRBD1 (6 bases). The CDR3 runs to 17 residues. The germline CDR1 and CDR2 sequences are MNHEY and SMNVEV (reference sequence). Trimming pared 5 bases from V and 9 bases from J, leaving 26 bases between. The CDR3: CASSRQDDRTSGGPQHF. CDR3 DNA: TGTGCCAGCAGTCGACAGGACGACCGAACTTCGGGGGGGCCCCAGCATTTT.

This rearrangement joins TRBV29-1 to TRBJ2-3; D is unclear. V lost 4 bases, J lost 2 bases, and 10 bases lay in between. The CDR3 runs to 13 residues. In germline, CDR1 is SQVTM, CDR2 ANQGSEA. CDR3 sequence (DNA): TGCAGCGTTGTAACGGACCTCACAGATACGCAGTATTTT. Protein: CSVVTDLTDTQYF.

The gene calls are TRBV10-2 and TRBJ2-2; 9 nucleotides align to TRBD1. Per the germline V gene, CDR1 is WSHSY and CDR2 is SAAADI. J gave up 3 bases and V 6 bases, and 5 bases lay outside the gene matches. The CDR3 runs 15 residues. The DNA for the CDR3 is TGCGCCAGCAGAACTAGACAGGGGGACACCGGGGAGCTGTTTTTT. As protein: CASRTRQGDTGELFF.

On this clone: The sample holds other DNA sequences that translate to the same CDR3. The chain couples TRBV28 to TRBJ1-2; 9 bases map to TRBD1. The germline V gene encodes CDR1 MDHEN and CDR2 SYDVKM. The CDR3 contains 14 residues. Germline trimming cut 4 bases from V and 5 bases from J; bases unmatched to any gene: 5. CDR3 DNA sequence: TGTGCCAGCAGTTCGGGACAGGGTGTATATGGCTACACCTTC. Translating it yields CASSSGQGVYGYTF.

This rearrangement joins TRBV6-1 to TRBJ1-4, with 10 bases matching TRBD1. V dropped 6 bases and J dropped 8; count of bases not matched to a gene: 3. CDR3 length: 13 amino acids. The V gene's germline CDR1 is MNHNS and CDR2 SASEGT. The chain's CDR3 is CASSGTGVEKLFF. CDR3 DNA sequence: TGTGCCAGCAGCGGGACAGGGGTGGAAAAACTGTTTTTT.

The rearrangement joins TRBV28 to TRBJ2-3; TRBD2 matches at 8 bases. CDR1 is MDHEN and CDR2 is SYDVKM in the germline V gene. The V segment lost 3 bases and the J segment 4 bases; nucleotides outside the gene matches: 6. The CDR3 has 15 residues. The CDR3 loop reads CASSFSGTRADTQYF. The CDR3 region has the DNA TGTGCCAGCAGTTTTAGCGGGACTCGTGCAGATACGCAGTATTTT.

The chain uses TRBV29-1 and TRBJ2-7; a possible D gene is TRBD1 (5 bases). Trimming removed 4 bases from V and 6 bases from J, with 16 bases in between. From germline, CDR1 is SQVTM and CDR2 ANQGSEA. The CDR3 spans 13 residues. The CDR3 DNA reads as TGCAGCGTTGGAGGCAGGGCTATACGCGAGCAGTACTTC. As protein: CSVGGRAIREQYF.